This TCR beta chain was recorded in a study of T cells in Graves' hyperthyroidism and ophthalmopathy. What was amplified from RNA transcripts were TCR beta CDR3 regions. RT-PCR in the first round (using the HTBI primer set) targeted the TCR CDR3. TCRdb reanalysed the multiplex PCR reads using MiXCR and keeps one entry per CDR3 protein. The sample includes fewer than 300,000 distinct CDR3 sequences, roughly 15% of them seen just once. Trimming removed 7 bases from V and 0 bases from J, with 9 bases in between. There are 14 residues in the CDR3. The receptor's source is a woman in her forties or fifties with Graves' hyperthyroidism that later progressed to Graves' ophthalmopathy. This sequence joins TRBV12-3 or TRBV12-4 and TRBJ1-4; D is unresolved. Sequencing used blood. The DNA for the CDR3 is TGTGCCAGCACCCTATTTGCAACTAATGAAAAACTGTTTTTT. Its protein product is CASTLFATNEKLFF.